The 9 T cell receptor beta chains given below trace back to one sample, sequenced in a study of cytomegalovirus exposure and HLA in healthy donors. PCR used 60 Vbeta primers and 13 Jbeta primers. Sequenced by immunoSEQ multiplex PCR; TCRdb stores in-frame clones only, minus some. The table shows over 100,000 clones, with around 70% occurring only once. The sample comprised PBMCs. These receptors originate from a man aged 30-40 years in good health and CMV-seropositive.

The chain carries TRBV7-3 and TRBJ2-7, with 8 bases identical to TRBD2. In germline, CDR1 is SGHTA, CDR2 FQGTGA. This CDR3 comprises 14 residues. J lost 6 bases, V lost 1 base, and 5 bases had no gene match. The CDR3 sequence is CASSLSGGPSEQYF. The CDR3 DNA reads as TGTGCCAGCAGCTTAAGCGGGGGGCCCTCCGAGCAGTACTTC. The full variable domain, with the rest looked up from reference TRBV7-3 and TRBJ2-7, is GAGVSQTPSNKVTEKGKYVELRCDPISGHTALYWYRQSLGQGPEFLIYFQGTGAADDSGLPNDRFFAVRPEGSVSTLKIQRTERGDSAVYLCASSLSGGPSEQYFGPGTRLTVT.

This clone was seen a few times. The DNA for the CDR3 is TGTGCCAGCTCACCATCATCATCCAGACAGGGGTCTGGAAACACCATATATTTT. It codes for CASSPSSSRQGSGNTIYF. This sequence joins TRBV18 and TRBJ1-3; TRBD1 aligns across 8 bases. This CDR3 is 18 amino acids long. V lost 2 bases and J lost 1; bases outside the gene matches: 10. Germline CDR1 and CDR2: KGHSH and LQKENI.

The DNA for the CDR3 is TGTGCCAGCAGTGTGACAGGGGCACCCAATCAGCCCCAGCATTTT. As protein: CASSVTGAPNQPQHF. This sequence joins TRBV6-1 and TRBJ1-5, with 8 bases fitting TRBD1. CDR3 length: 15 amino acids. Germline values: CDR1 MNHNS, CDR2 SASEGT. V shed 4 bases and J 3 bases; nucleotides not matched to a gene: 5.

The gene calls are TRBV7-9 and TRBJ1-2; D call uncertain. The V end lost 4 bases, the J end lost 5 bases, and 11 bases lay between the germline ends. The length of the CDR3 is 13 residues. Germline CDR1 reads SEHNR; CDR2 reads FQNEAQ (reference sequence). CDR3 DNA sequence: TGTGCCAGCAGCTCCTATCTCGGGTATGGCTACACCTTC. This codes for CASSSYLGYGYTF. The entire variable domain, with the rest obtained from reference TRBV7-9 and TRBJ1-2, is as follows: DTGVSQNPRHKITKRGQNVTFRCDPISEHNRLYWYRQTLGQGPEFLTYFQNEAQLEKSRLLSDRFSAERPKGSFSTLEIQRTEQGDSAMYLCASSSYLGYGYTFGSGTRLTVV.

This sequence joins TRBV5-6 and TRBJ2-5; D is uncertain. V lost 3 bases and J lost 2, with 11 bases in between. The V gene's germline CDR1 is SGHDT and CDR2 YYEEEE. The CDR3 has 14 amino acids. CDR3: CASSWIEVQETQYF. In nucleotides, the CDR3 is TGTGCCAGCAGCTGGATCGAGGTGCAAGAGACCCAGTACTTC.

Comments on this clone: Here the CDR3 omits its conserved ending phenylalanine or tryptophan, so a read error is the likely source. The limits of the CDR3 on the DNA are not certain, so only TCRdb's listed CDR3 is given. The genes are TRBV11-2 and TRBJ1-1; TRBD1, the table's D call, was not compared with the DNA. Germline loops: CDR1 SGHAT, CDR2 FQNNGV. The CDR3 is 14 amino acids long, termini counted. The CDR3 protein is CAGSLEPSGRDVGV.

This chain uses TRBV12-5 with TRBJ1-2; D gene uncertain. This CDR3 region has 19 residues. Deletions cut 3 bases from V and 0 bases from J, with 23 bases between. Germline CDR1 reads LGHNT; CDR2 reads FRNRAP. As DNA, the CDR3 is TGTGCTAGTGGTTTTGATTCTGCGGGAGACGGAGATTCTAACTATGGCTACACCTTC. Encoded protein: CASGFDSAGDGDSNYGYTF.

The rearrangement uses TRBV4-1 and TRBJ2-7, with TRBD1 matching over 7 bases. This CDR3 region has 14 residues. Germline V lookup: CDR1 MGHRA, CDR2 YSYEKL. V gave up 4 bases and J gave up 1 base; unmatched junction bases: 4. CDR3 nucleotides: TGCGCCAGCAGCCCAGAGGGACAGTCCTACGAGCAGTACTTC. This codes for CASSPEGQSYEQYF.

The chain is built from TRBV6-5 and TRBJ2-3; D perhaps matches TRBD2 (6 bases). Per the germline V gene, CDR1 is MNHEY and CDR2 is SVGAGI. V dropped 5 bases and J dropped 4 bases, with 16 bases sitting between them. This CDR3 comprises 15 residues. The CDR3 sequence: CASSGEMWGADTQYF. In nucleotides, the CDR3 is TGTGCCAGCAGTGGTGAGATGTGGGGGGCAGATACGCAGTATTTT.